This entry lists 6 T cell receptor beta chains sequenced from one sample in a study of cytomegalovirus exposure and HLA in healthy donors. PCR involved 60 Vbeta and 13 Jbeta primers. TCRdb's table, derived via immunoSEQ multiplex PCR, lists solely in-frame clones and lacks some. The sample has 150,000 to 200,000 clones, roughly 84% seen once. The sequencing input was PBMCs. These receptors all stem from a girl aged 2 to 10 in good health and CMV-seropositive.

This clone was detected only a few times. V usage is TRBV6-5 and J usage is TRBJ1-1; D may be TRBD1 (6 bases). The CDR3 runs 15 residues. Germline V gene lookup returns CDR1 MNHEY and CDR2 SVGAGI. Trimming removed 6 bases from V and 0 bases from J, with 14 bases in between. The CDR3 DNA follows: TGTGCCAGCAGCCAGAGACAGGCCCTGAACACTGAAGCTTTCTTT. Residues: CASSQRQALNTEAFF.

This clone was recorded a few times. The rearrangement links TRBV10-3 to TRBJ2-1, with D maybe TRBD1 (6 bases). The germline V and J ends were trimmed by 3 bases and 9 bases, with 9 bases remaining between them. The germline V gene encodes CDR1 ENHRY and CDR2 SYGVKD. CDR3 length: 12 residues. CDR3 sequence reads: CAISDTGREQFF. CDR3 coding DNA: TGTGCCATCAGTGATACAGGGCGTGAGCAGTTCTTC.

This chain connects TRBV25-1 to TRBJ2-7; no clear D gene. V gave up 1 base and J gave up 4 bases, with 8 bases separating them. Germline assignment: CDR1 MGHDK and CDR2 SYGVNS. This CDR3 contains 13 residues. CDR3 DNA sequence: TGTGCCAGCAGTGAATTGTTTGTATACGAGCAGTACTTC. Translated: CASSELFVYEQYF.

The DNA for the CDR3 is TGTGCCAGCAGTTGGACAGGGGGAAGCTCCTACAATGAGCAGTTCTTC. Translated: CASSWTGGSSYNEQFF. The rearrangement links TRBV27 to TRBJ2-1; 10 nucleotides match TRBD1. Germline CDR1 and CDR2: MNHEY and SMNVEV (reference sequence). The J segment lost 0 bases and the V segment lost 4 bases, leaving 3 bases of the junction unmatched. This CDR3 is 16 amino acids long.

The chain couples TRBV19 to TRBJ2-5, with a possible D match to TRBD2 (6 bases). Germline CDR1 LNHDA, CDR2 SQIVND (reference sequence). The CDR3 totals 13 residues. V was shortened by 3 bases and J by 5 bases, with 10 bases between the two germline ends. The CDR3 region has the DNA TGTGCCAGTAGTATGACTAGAGGGGAGACCCAGTACTTC. Translating it yields CASSMTRGETQYF.

The chain combines TRBV27 with TRBJ1-2; 9 nucleotides agree with TRBD1. V lost 5 bases, J lost 3 bases, and 7 bases stayed unmatched. Germline V CDR1 and CDR2: MNHEY, SMNVEV (reference sequence). CDR3 size: 15 residues. The CDR3 nucleotides are TGTGCCAGCAGTGGGACAGGGCGTTTGGACTATGGCTACACCTTC. Protein product: CASSGTGRLDYGYTF.